Shown below are 18 T cell receptor beta chains from a single sample sequenced in a study of blood T cell repertoires in COVID-19. Sequenced by immunoSEQ multiplex PCR; TCRdb stores in-frame clones only, minus some. The sample comprises roughly 78,000 clones, approximately 85% of which are singletons, and approximately 30% rests with the top ten. Sequencing was done on a sample of peripheral blood. These receptor sequences come from a man aged 50-59 years with acute or convalescent COVID-19.

The chain couples TRBV5-4 to TRBJ2-5, with TRBD1 matching 9 bases. Germline CDR1 reads SGHNT; CDR2 reads YYREEE (reference sequence). CDR3 length: 14 amino acids. V gave up 4 bases and J gave up 4 bases; unmatched junction bases: 5. The CDR3 protein is CASSPRTGVETQYF. CDR3 sequence (DNA): TGTGCCAGCAGCCCGCGGACAGGGGTAGAGACCCAGTACTTC.

The chain carries TRBV20-1 and TRBJ1-4, with D unresolved. There are 15 residues in the CDR3. The V and J ends lost 3 bases and 4 bases respectively, with 15 bases between them. From germline, CDR1 is DFQATT and CDR2 SNEGSKA (reference sequence). The CDR3 is CSASPPGVSNEKLFF. Here the CDR3 DNA reads TGCAGTGCTAGTCCCCCCGGGGTTAGTAATGAAAAACTGTTTTTT.

V gene TRBV12-2 combines with J gene TRBJ1-2. TRBV12-2 is labeled a pseudogene. The CDR3 runs 14 residues. This CDR3 reads CASRLWSAKDGYTF. CDR3 coding DNA: TGTGCAAGTCGCCTGTGGAGTGCGAAGGATGGCTACACCTTC.

The chain carries TRBV7-3 and TRBJ2-3; 13 positions match TRBD2. V dropped 0 bases and J dropped 7; count of bases not matched to a gene: 4. The germline V gene encodes CDR1 SGHTA and CDR2 FQGTGA. This CDR3 has 16 residues. The CDR3 DNA sequence: TGTGCCAGCAGCTTAACGGGACTAGCGGGGTTAAATACGCAGTATTTT. It specifies CASSLTGLAGLNTQYF.

The V call is TRBV12-5, the J call TRBJ2-1, with D tentatively TRBD2 (7 bases). Looked up from germline, CDR1 is LGHNT and CDR2 is FRNRAP. The CDR3 is made up of 16 amino acids. Trimming removed 0 bases from V and 7 bases from J, with 16 bases in between. This chain's CDR3 is CASGLVLSRGQNEQFF. CDR3 sequence (DNA): TGTGCTAGTGGTTTGGTACTCTCGCGGGGGCAAAATGAGCAGTTCTTC.

The V call is TRBV6-5, the J call TRBJ1-3, with 9 bases that match TRBD1. V lost 2 bases and J lost 0; bases outside the gene matches: 2. CDR1 and CDR2 (germline): MNHEY, SVGAGI. The CDR3 totals 16 residues. CDR3 amino acids: CASSYRDRVSGNTIYF. The CDR3 DNA reads as TGTGCCAGCAGTTACCGGGACAGGGTCTCTGGAAACACCATATATTTT.

The V gene is TRBV5-1, the J gene TRBJ2-7; D is ambiguous. Germline V lookup: CDR1 SGHRS, CDR2 YFSETQ. CDR3 length: 12 residues. V lost 0 bases and J lost 5, with 6 bases in between. The CDR3 DNA sequence: TGCGCCAGCAGCTTGGTGGCGGACGAGCAGTACTTC. It encodes CASSLVADEQYF.

By proportion, this clone is medium-sized. This chain uses TRBV2 with TRBJ1-2; D gene ambiguous. The germline V and J ends were trimmed by 4 bases and 4 bases, with 13 bases remaining between them. The germline gives CDR1 SNHLY, CDR2 FYNNEI. The CDR3 is 14 amino acids. Here the CDR3 reads CASSASGLSYGYTF. Written as DNA, the CDR3 is TGTGCCAGCAGTGCTTCGGGTTTGAGCTATGGCTACACCTTC.

The chain recombines TRBV29-1 with TRBJ2-7; 12 bases align to TRBD1. The CDR3 runs to 17 residues. Trimming cost V 0 bases and J 3 bases; bases outside gene matches: 9. Germline V gene data show CDR1 as SQVTM and CDR2 as ANQGSEA. The CDR3 loop is CSVEEGGGTGGIYEQYF. CDR3 in DNA: TGCAGCGTTGAAGAAGGAGGGGGGACAGGGGGCATCTACGAGCAGTACTTC.

This clone was detected only once. V gene TRBV28 combines with J gene TRBJ1-6; D gene uncertain. The germline gives CDR1 MDHEN, CDR2 SYDVKM. This CDR3 is built from 15 residues. The V and J ends lost 8 bases and 0 bases respectively, with 11 bases between them. This chain's CDR3 is CASGGGSSYNSPLHF. CDR3 nucleotides: TGTGCCAGCGGTGGTGGCAGCTCCTATAATTCACCCCTCCACTTT. The whole variable domain, filled in from reference TRBV28 and TRBJ1-6, reads DVKVTQSSRYLVKRTGEKVFLECVQDMDHENMFWYRQDPGLGLRLIYFSYDVKMKEKGDIPEGYSVSREKKERFSLILESASTNQTSMYLCASGGGSSYNSPLHFGNGTRLTVT.

The J gene is TRBJ1-6, the V gene TRBV4-1; no reliable D call. CDR3 length: 19 amino acids. V was cut by 0 bases and J by 0 bases, with 15 bases left in between. Germline CDR1 is MGHRA and CDR2 is YSYEKL. The CDR3 here is CASSQDPSRSSSYNSPLHF. Here the CDR3 DNA reads TGCGCCAGCAGCCAAGACCCTAGTAGATCGAGCTCCTATAATTCACCCCTCCACTTT.

There are a few counts of this clone. The genes are TRBV5-1 and TRBJ2-3; possibly TRBD2 for D (6 bases). Trimming took 5 bases from V and 2 from J, leaving 15 bases between them. The CDR3 is 15 amino acids. Germline CDR1 reads SGHRS; CDR2 reads YFSETQ. CDR3 DNA sequence: TGCGCCAGCAGAGGTGATGGAGGGACCACAGATACGCAGTATTTT. Translation: CASRGDGGTTDTQYF.

Only one count was recorded for this clone. The chain couples TRBV5-1 to TRBJ1-2; maybe TRBD1 (5 bases). V was cut by 4 bases and J by 7 bases, with 14 bases left in between. The CDR3 loop spans 13 amino acids. Germline lookup yields CDR1 SGHRS and CDR2 YFSETQ. The CDR3 spells CASSPGTGSGYTF. CDR3 bases: TGCGCCAGCAGCCCCGGGACCGGGAGTGGCTACACCTTC.

The V call is TRBV6-5, the J call TRBJ2-3, with 7 positions matching TRBD2. J gave up 9 bases and V 8 bases, and 11 bases lay outside the gene matches. This CDR3 region has 13 residues. The germline V gene has CDR1 MNHEY and CDR2 SVGAGI. CDR3: CASPRTSAGTQYF. CDR3 DNA sequence: TGTGCCAGCCCTCGAACTAGCGCCGGGACGCAGTATTTT.

This chain links TRBV2 with TRBJ2-7; 11 bases are a match to TRBD1. Trimming at V came to 6 bases and at J to 5 bases, leaving 9 bases not matched to a gene. The CDR3 length is 15 residues. Germline lookup yields CDR1 SNHLY and CDR2 FYNNEI. The CDR3 DNA reads TGTGCCAGCAGCTCGCTGGGACAGGGGGTCCACGAGCAGTACTTC. This codes for CASSSLGQGVHEQYF.

In the case of this clone: Other DNA sequences of this sample code for an identical CDR3. CDR3 sequence (DNA): TGCGCCAGCAGCTTGGGGGGGACAGCTAGCACAGATACGCAGTATTTT. This codes for CASSLGGTASTDTQYF. The chain uses TRBV5-1 and TRBJ2-3; 7 positions agree with TRBD1. Germline V lookup: CDR1 SGHRS, CDR2 YFSETQ. The CDR3 spans 16 residues. V was clipped by 0 bases and J by 0 bases; unmatched bases: 4.

The chain carries TRBV4-2 and TRBJ2-3; 10 bases align to TRBD2. Looked up from germline, CDR1 is LGHNA and CDR2 is YNFKEQ. Unmatched junction bases numbered 4, after V lost 4 bases and J lost 0 bases. The CDR3 has 16 residues. The CDR3: CASSPLAGASTDTQYF. In DNA form, the CDR3 reads TGTGCCAGCAGCCCCCTAGCGGGGGCTAGCACAGATACGCAGTATTTT.

The genes are TRBV9 and TRBJ1-1, with 7 bases identical to TRBD1. The J segment lost 0 bases and the V segment lost 4 bases, leaving 9 bases of the junction unmatched. CDR1 and CDR2 (germline): SGDLS, YYNGEE. The CDR3 contains 16 residues. The CDR3 DNA sequence: TGTGCCAGCAGCCCCAGGACAGGCGAGATGAACACTGAAGCTTTCTTT. As protein: CASSPRTGEMNTEAFF.